This paragraph reports one TCR beta chain. The antigen remains unidentified. The data derive from a study of cytomegalovirus exposure and HLA in healthy donors. Clones were sequenced by immunoSEQ multiplex PCR, and TCRdb holds only the in-frame ones, with some missing. The data show approximately 59,000 clones, with approximately 93% seen just once and 1.5% to 2% held by the top ten. The V gene's germline CDR1 is SGHVS and CDR2 FNYEAQ. J gave up 2 bases and V 5 bases, and 10 bases lay outside the gene matches. The CDR3 loop spans 16 amino acids. Whole-study findings and limits: According to a subsequent analysis, TCR clusters identified in the first cohort showed a tendency to co-occur across the 120 validation repertoires.

This chain links TRBV7-6 with TRBJ2-3, with 7 nucleotides matching TRBD2. What was sequenced was PBMCs. The TCR sequence derives from a woman aged 18-35 years in good health and CMV-seropositive. CDR3 in DNA: TGTGCCAGCAGCACCAGGACTAGTACAACCACAGATACGCAGTATTTT. It yields the protein CASSTRTSTTTDTQYF.